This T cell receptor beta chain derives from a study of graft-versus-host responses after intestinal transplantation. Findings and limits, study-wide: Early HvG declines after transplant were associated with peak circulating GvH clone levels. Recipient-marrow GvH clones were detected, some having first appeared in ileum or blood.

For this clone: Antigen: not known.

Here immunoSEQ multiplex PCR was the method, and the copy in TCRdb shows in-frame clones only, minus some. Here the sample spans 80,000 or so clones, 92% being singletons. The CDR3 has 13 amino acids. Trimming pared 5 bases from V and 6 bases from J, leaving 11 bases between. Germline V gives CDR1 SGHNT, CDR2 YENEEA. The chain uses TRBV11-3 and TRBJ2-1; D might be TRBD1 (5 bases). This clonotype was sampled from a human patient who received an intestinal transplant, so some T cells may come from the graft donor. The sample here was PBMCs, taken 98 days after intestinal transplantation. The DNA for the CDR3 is TGTGCCAGCAGCCAGAGAAGGGGCAATGAGCAGTTCTTC. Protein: CASSQRRGNEQFF.